Listed here are 13 T cell receptor beta chains from one sample, sequenced in a study of blood T cell repertoires in COVID-19. Libraries were prepared by immunoSEQ multiplex PCR; TCRdb keeps only in-frame clonotypes and omits some of them. The sample consists of tens of thousands of clones, under 85% of them appearing once. Sequencing used peripheral blood. These receptors originate from a man between 65 and 85 years old with acute or convalescent COVID-19.

The chain links TRBV5-6 to TRBJ1-4; D is undetermined. The CDR3 runs 13 residues. Trimming shortened V by 0 bases and J by 5 bases, and 5 bases separated the two germline ends. CDR1 and CDR2 (germline): SGHDT, YYEEEE. CDR3 loop: CASSLAGNEKLFF. The DNA of the CDR3 is TGTGCCAGCAGCTTGGCAGGAAATGAAAAACTGTTTTTT.

The chain uses TRBV19 and TRBJ1-2, with 11 bases matching TRBD1. Trimming cost V 9 bases and J 5 bases; bases outside gene matches: 5. Germline-derived CDR1 and CDR2 are LNHDA and SQIVND (reference sequence). The CDR3 is made up of 13 amino acids. The CDR3 DNA sequence: TGTGCCAGCCAGGGACAGGGGGAATATGGCTACACCTTC. Translating gives CASQGQGEYGYTF.

The chain links TRBV9 to TRBJ2-7; maybe TRBD1 (6 bases). This CDR3 comprises 15 residues. Trimming removed 3 bases at V and 3 bases at J, with 16 bases between. Germline V gives CDR1 SGDLS, CDR2 YYNGEE. CDR3 nucleotide sequence: TGTGCCAGCAGCGGAACACAGGGTTCACACTACGAGCAGTACTTC. It yields the protein CASSGTQGSHYEQYF. The whole variable domain, filled in from reference TRBV9 and TRBJ2-7, reads DSGVTQTPKHLITATGQRVTLRCSPRSGDLSVYWYQQSLDQGLQFLIQYYNGEERAKGNILERFSAQQFPDLHSELNLSSLELGDSALYFCASSGTQGSHYEQYFGPGTRLTVT.

V and J are TRBV28 and TRBJ2-7, with a possible D match to TRBD2 (6 bases). Germline CDR1 reads MDHEN; CDR2 reads SYDVKM. The V gene lost 4 bases and the J gene lost 5 bases, with 18 bases spanning the gap. This CDR3 has 15 residues. The CDR3 loop reads CASSSGTLILNEQYF. CDR3 sequence (DNA): TGTGCCAGCAGTTCCGGGACTCTCATCCTTAACGAGCAGTACTTC.

This rearrangement joins TRBV28 to TRBJ2-7, with TRBD1 as a possible D gene (6 bases). The V end lost 1 base, the J end lost 6 bases, and 16 bases lay between the germline ends. This CDR3 region has 15 residues. Germline loops: CDR1 MDHEN, CDR2 SYDVKM. This chain's CDR3 is CASSLYRVHSPEQYF. CDR3 in DNA: TGTGCCAGCAGTTTATACAGGGTTCACTCCCCCGAGCAGTACTTC.

The table lists this clone with a count of one. The chain combines TRBV19 with TRBJ2-7, with D possibly matching TRBD1 (5 bases). CDR3 length: 13 amino acids. Germline CDR1 is LNHDA and CDR2 is SQIVND (reference sequence). With 6 bases removed from V and 1 base from J, the gap between germline ends came to 10 bases. CDR3 coding DNA: TGTGCCAGTAGCCGAGACAGATCCTACGAGCAGTACTTC. Its translation: CASSRDRSYEQYF.

The J gene is TRBJ1-1, the V gene TRBV27; D unclear. The ends were cut back, 8 bases at V and 3 bases at J, with 4 bases in the middle. The length of the CDR3 is 10 residues. CDR1 and CDR2 (germline): MNHEY, SMNVEV (reference sequence). The CDR3 region has the DNA TGTGCCAGCGGGCACACTGAAGCTTTCTTT. This encodes CASGHTEAFF.

J is TRBJ1-6 and V is TRBV28; D is ambiguous. This CDR3 contains 15 residues. Trimming cost V 7 bases and J 0 bases, with 10 bases left between them. Germline CDR1 reads MDHEN; CDR2 reads SYDVKM. CDR3 bases: TGTGCCAGCACGGAGGAGGGCTCCTATAATTCACCCCTCCACTTT. It encodes CASTEEGSYNSPLHF.

The rearrangement uses TRBV24-1 and TRBJ2-1, with 8 bases matching TRBD1. Germline CDR1 reads KGHDR; CDR2 reads SFDVKD. This CDR3 has 16 residues. V gave up 3 bases and J gave up 5 bases; unmatched junction bases: 8. CDR3 in DNA: TGTGCCACCAGTGATGCGTCAGGGGGCATCGACAATGAGCAGTTCTTC. Protein product: CATSDASGGIDNEQFF.

The genes are TRBV18 and TRBJ1-2; 7 bases agree with TRBD1. Trimming removed 3 bases from V and 0 bases from J; junction bases left unmatched: 1. The CDR3 is made up of 14 amino acids. The germline V gene has CDR1 KGHSH and CDR2 LQKENI. CDR3 sequence reads: CASSPGTANYGYTF. Here the CDR3 DNA reads TGTGCCAGCTCACCGGGGACAGCTAACTATGGCTACACCTTC.

V is TRBV19 and J is TRBJ1-1; TRBD1 is a possible D gene (6 bases). Looked up from germline, CDR1 is LNHDA and CDR2 is SQIVND (reference sequence). The CDR3 totals 13 residues. The germline V and J ends were trimmed by 8 bases and 5 bases, with 15 bases remaining between them. As DNA, the CDR3 is TGTGCCAGTCAGCCACAGGGAAGAACTGAAGCTTTCTTT. Protein product: CASQPQGRTEAFF. Together with reference TRBV19 and TRBJ1-1, the CDR3 gives the full variable domain: DGGITQSPKYLFRKEGQNVTLSCEQNLNHDAMYWYRQDPGQGLRLIYYSQIVNDFQKGDIAEGYSVSREKKESFPLTVTSAQKNPTAFYLCASQPQGRTEAFFGQGTRLTVV.

The chain joins TRBV5-6 to TRBJ1-3; TRBD1 matches 8 bases. V lost 4 bases and J lost 0; bases outside the gene matches: 15. CDR1 is SGHDT, CDR2 YYEEEE, per germline. CDR3 length: 19 amino acids. The CDR3: CASSPRGQGLFLSGNTIYF. CDR3 in DNA: TGTGCCAGCAGCCCGCGTGGACAGGGACTCTTTCTCTCTGGAAACACCATATATTTT.

The rearrangement joins TRBV2 to TRBJ1-2, with TRBD1 matching 7 bases. V lost 7 bases to trimming and J lost 2 bases; unmatched junction nucleotides: 7. Germline values: CDR1 SNHLY, CDR2 FYNNEI. This CDR3 region has 14 residues. The CDR3 nucleotides read TGTGCCAGCAAGTTGACAGGGCCCAACTATGGCTACACCTTC. Residues: CASKLTGPNYGYTF.